Each of the 21 T cell receptor beta chains below was sequenced from the same sample in a study of shared clonotypes between healthy human individuals. TCRdb's table, derived via immunoSEQ multiplex PCR, lists solely in-frame clones and lacks some. The sample includes 850,000 to 1,200,000 clones, more than 60% seen only once; the top ten take approximately 1.5%. Input material: memory CD4+ T cells sorted from blood. Subset given: CD45RA-negative fraction. Every receptor here comes from a man aged 18 to 30 in good health.

The rearrangement joins TRBV6-5 to TRBJ2-3, with no clear D. V was clipped by 0 bases and J by 5 bases, with 9 bases between them. CDR1 is MNHEY and CDR2 is SVGAGI in the germline V gene. The length of the CDR3 is 14 residues. This chain's CDR3 is CASSYSTKGDTQYF. The CDR3 bases are TGTGCCAGCAGTTACTCGACAAAGGGAGATACGCAGTATTTT.

Worth noting for this clone: Other DNA sequences of this sample code for an identical CDR3. This chain uses TRBV10-2 with TRBJ1-2, with TRBD1 as a possible D gene (5 bases). This CDR3 spans 14 amino acids. V dropped 0 bases and J dropped 4 bases, with 9 bases sitting between them. Germline CDR1 and CDR2: WSHSY and SAAADI. The CDR3 DNA follows: TGCGCCAGCAGTGAGTCCGCAGGGCCCTATGGCTACACCTTC. It codes for CASSESAGPYGYTF.

The J gene is TRBJ1-3, the V gene TRBV19; D is unresolved. Germline CDR1 is LNHDA and CDR2 is SQIVND (reference sequence). The length of the CDR3 is 13 residues. Trimming shortened V by 8 bases and J by 4 bases, and 12 bases separated the two germline ends. This CDR3 is CASCGVAGNTIYF. The CDR3 bases are TGTGCCAGTTGTGGAGTCGCGGGAAACACCATATATTTT.

This clone was found once. A read error is possible here, since a much larger clone lies one base away. The chain carries TRBV27 and TRBJ2-7; TRBD2 agrees at 7 bases. The CDR3 length is 17 residues. Per the germline V gene, CDR1 is MNHEY and CDR2 is SMNVEV (reference sequence). The DNA of the CDR3 is TGTGCCAGCCGTCAGGTGAGCGGGGCCCTTCGCTCCTACGAGCGGTACTTC. This encodes CASRQVSGALRSYERYF.

This clone was seen a few times. The chain uses TRBV4-3 and TRBJ2-3; D unresolved. Germline V gives CDR1 LGHNA, CDR2 YSLEER. V lost 1 base and J lost 1, with 9 bases in between. The length of the CDR3 is 15 residues. CDR3 sequence reads: CASSQGKGGTDTQYF. The CDR3 DNA is TGCGCCAGCAGCCAAGGGAAGGGTGGCACAGATACGCAGTATTTT.

This chain uses TRBV11-2 with TRBJ2-3; 14 bases fit TRBD2. Germline V gene data show CDR1 as SGHAT and CDR2 as FQNNGV. This CDR3 spans 18 amino acids. The V gene end was trimmed by 1 base and the J gene end by 6 bases; junction bases not matched to a gene: 9. This chain's CDR3 is CASSLASGTSGRGDTQYF. The CDR3 nucleotides read TGTGCCAGCAGCTTAGCCTCCGGGACTAGCGGGAGAGGGGATACGCAGTATTTT.

This clone was detected a few times. This chain links TRBV7-2 with TRBJ1-1; 10 bases fit TRBD1. CDR1 and CDR2 (germline): SGHTA, FQGNSA. V dropped 5 bases and J dropped 7; count of bases not matched to a gene: 7. CDR3 size: 14 residues. CDR3 in DNA: TGTGCCAGCAGCCCAAGACAGGGGGCAATTGAAGCTTTCTTT. Amino acids: CASSPRQGAIEAFF.

The CDR3 DNA is TGTGCCAGTAGTCCGCGGGTTAAGTCTTACGAGCAGTACTTC. Translated, it gives CASSPRVKSYEQYF. The chain uses TRBV19 and TRBJ2-7, with D perhaps TRBD2 (5 bases). V lost 5 bases and J 4 bases, leaving 15 bases between the germline ends. The CDR3 extends over 14 amino acids. The V gene's germline CDR1 is LNHDA and CDR2 SQIVND (reference sequence).

In this sample, this clone turned up a few times. This chain connects TRBV2 to TRBJ2-2; D might be TRBD1 or TRBD2, each matching 5 bases. This CDR3 has 16 amino acids. Trimming cost V 1 base and J 0 bases, with 9 bases left between them. Looked up from germline, CDR1 is SNHLY and CDR2 is FYNNEI. The CDR3 protein is CASSEGGGANTGELFF. The CDR3 bases are TGTGCCAGCAGTGAAGGTGGGGGTGCGAACACCGGGGAGCTGTTTTTT.

About this clone itself: A far larger clone is only one base removed, so a read error is likely. Because it lacks the conserved phenylalanine or tryptophan at the end, this CDR3 is likely a read error. The chain recombines TRBV6-5 with TRBJ1-1, with a tentative D call TRBD1 (6 bases). This CDR3 comprises 13 residues. The germline gives CDR1 MNHEY, CDR2 SVGAGI. V dropped 9 bases and J dropped 0 bases, with 11 bases sitting between them. As DNA, the CDR3 is TGTGCCAGTCGGGACACCCTGAACACTGAAGCTTTCTCT. Amino acids: CASRDTLNTEAFS.

The chain links TRBV6-1 to TRBJ1-2; 7 bases are a match to TRBD1. Germline values: CDR1 MNHNS, CDR2 SASEGT. Trimming removed 7 bases from V and 2 bases from J; junction bases left unmatched: 4. The CDR3 has 13 residues. The CDR3 sequence: CASMGQMNYGYTF. The CDR3 DNA follows: TGTGCCAGCATGGGACAGATGAACTATGGCTACACCTTC.

V usage is TRBV9 and J usage is TRBJ1-2; TRBD1 matches at 7 bases. Trimming cost V 4 bases and J 6 bases; bases outside gene matches: 9. The germline V gene encodes CDR1 SGDLS and CDR2 YYNGEE. CDR3 length equals 14 residues. CDR3: CASSSPTGKDGYTF. CDR3 coding DNA: TGTGCCAGCAGCTCACCGACAGGGAAGGATGGCTACACCTTC. Complete variable domain (other parts from reference TRBV9 and TRBJ1-2): DSGVTQTPKHLITATGQRVTLRCSPRSGDLSVYWYQQSLDQGLQFLIQYYNGEERAKGNILERFSAQQFPDLHSELNLSSLELGDSALYFCASSSPTGKDGYTFGSGTRLTVV.

The chain is built from TRBV5-4 and TRBJ2-6, with D possibly being TRBD2 (6 bases). The CDR3 consists of 20 residues. Germline V gene lookup returns CDR1 SGHNT and CDR2 YYREEE (reference sequence). V gave up 4 bases and J gave up 1 base, with 24 bases separating them. The CDR3 coding sequence is TGTGCCAGCAGCCATATGGAGGGATGGCCTATGCTTTCTGGGGCCAACGTCCTGACTTTC. Its translation: CASSHMEGWPMLSGANVLTF.

This clone was counted between two and nine times. This chain links TRBV6-1 with TRBJ1-4, with D hard to call. The CDR3 runs to 14 residues. The germline V and J ends were trimmed by 3 bases and 8 bases, with 13 bases remaining between them. The germline gives CDR1 MNHNS, CDR2 SASEGT. The CDR3 coding sequence is TGTGCCAGCAGTGAGAGCAGCGCGGGGGAAAAACTGTTTTTT. It yields the protein CASSESSAGEKLFF.

The CDR3 sequence is CASSLWAGSGQETQYF. The CDR3 DNA sequence: TGTGCCAGCAGCTTGTGGGCGGGATCGGGACAAGAGACCCAGTACTTC. The chain uses TRBV7-9 and TRBJ2-5; maybe TRBD2 (6 bases). CDR1 and CDR2 from the germline V gene are SEHNR and FQNEAQ (reference sequence). The CDR3 totals 16 residues. The V gene lost 3 bases and the J gene lost 2 bases, with 16 bases spanning the gap.

A remark on this clone: The sample carries other DNA sequences with the same CDR3. The chain recombines TRBV7-2 with TRBJ2-7; unclear D gene. CDR1 and CDR2 (germline): SGHTA, FQGNSA. CDR3 length equals 14 residues. V gave up 1 base and J gave up 0 bases, with 7 bases separating them. CDR3 sequence (DNA): TGTGCCAGCAGCTTAGAGCGCTCCTCCTACGAGCAGTACTTC. Translating gives CASSLERSSYEQYF.

The J gene is TRBJ2-3, the V gene TRBV11-2; 9 positions agree with TRBD2. Germline assignment: CDR1 SGHAT and CDR2 FQNNGV. The CDR3 has 16 amino acids. J gave up 3 bases and V 1 base, and 5 bases lay outside the gene matches. CDR3 protein: CASSLGTSAFTDTQYF. The CDR3 DNA follows: TGTGCCAGCAGCTTAGGGACTAGCGCCTTTACAGATACGCAGTATTTT.

This chain uses TRBV7-9 with TRBJ1-4; D gene ambiguous. Germline lookup yields CDR1 SEHNR and CDR2 FQNEAQ (reference sequence). This CDR3 comprises 18 residues. Between the trimmed V and J ends, which lost 4 bases and 0 bases, there was a span of 18 bases. In DNA form, the CDR3 reads TGTGCCAGCAGCTCCTCAACCTTATCGATAGCAACTAATGAAAAACTGTTTTTT. Translation gives CASSSSTLSIATNEKLFF.

This clone was picked up one time. This chain connects TRBV7-6 to TRBJ2-1, with 13 nucleotides matching TRBD2. From germline, CDR1 is SGHVS and CDR2 FNYEAQ. V shed 3 bases, J shed 9 bases, and the junction held 5 bases outside the gene matches. The CDR3 totals 15 residues. CDR3 protein: CASSLGLAGWSEQFF. CDR3 nucleotide sequence: TGTGCCAGCAGCTTGGGACTAGCGGGATGGAGTGAGCAGTTCTTC.

V and J are TRBV20-1 and TRBJ2-3; no definite D call. Germline-derived CDR1 and CDR2 are DFQATT and SNEGSKA (reference sequence). Trimming took 7 bases from V and 5 from J, leaving 10 bases between them. This CDR3 is built from 11 residues. The CDR3 region is CSGGPKDTQYF. The CDR3, as DNA: TGCAGTGGAGGCCCCAAAGATACGCAGTATTTT.

This clone turned up a few times. The genes are TRBV30 and TRBJ2-7; D is ambiguous. This CDR3 comprises 13 residues. Germline values: CDR1 GTSNPN, CDR2 SVGIG (reference sequence). The V end was cut by 6 bases, the J end by 0 bases, with 12 bases between. CDR3 amino acids: CACHSFSSYEQYF. The DNA for the CDR3 is TGTGCCTGCCACTCATTTAGCTCCTACGAGCAGTACTTC.